The 2 T cell receptor beta chains listed next were all sequenced from one sample in a study of blood T cell repertoires in COVID-19. Data came from immunoSEQ multiplex PCR; TCRdb stores just in-frame clones and leaves some out. This repertoire shows tens of thousands of clones, about four fifths found once; its top ten account for roughly 10%. The source material was peripheral blood. These TCRs come from a man aged 60 to 69 with acute or convalescent COVID-19.

A few counts support this clone. The chain combines TRBV5-4 with TRBJ1-1; TRBD1 matches 8 bases. The CDR3 runs 14 residues. Per germline, CDR1 SGHNT and CDR2 YYREEE (reference sequence). The J segment lost 4 bases and the V segment lost 4 bases, leaving 6 bases of the junction unmatched. The CDR3 DNA is TGTGCCAGCAGCAGGGGACAGGTAATCACTGAAGCTTTCTTT. It codes for CASSRGQVITEAFF.

This clone has a single count. The genes are TRBV28 and TRBJ2-7; 9 positions match TRBD1. The germline gives CDR1 MDHEN, CDR2 SYDVKM. After removal of 5 bases from V and 12 bases from J, the junction contained 14 bases not matched to a gene. The CDR3 is made up of 14 amino acids. The CDR3 reads CASSSPGTGTPPYF. In DNA form, the CDR3 reads TGTGCCAGCAGTAGCCCCGGGACAGGGACCCCGCCGTACTTC. Supplemented by reference TRBV28 and TRBJ2-7, the full variable domain reads DVKVTQSSRYLVKRTGEKVFLECVQDMDHENMFWYRQDPGLGLRLIYFSYDVKMKEKGDIPEGYSVSREKKERFSLILESASTNQTSMYLCASSSPGTGTPPYFGPGTRLTVT.